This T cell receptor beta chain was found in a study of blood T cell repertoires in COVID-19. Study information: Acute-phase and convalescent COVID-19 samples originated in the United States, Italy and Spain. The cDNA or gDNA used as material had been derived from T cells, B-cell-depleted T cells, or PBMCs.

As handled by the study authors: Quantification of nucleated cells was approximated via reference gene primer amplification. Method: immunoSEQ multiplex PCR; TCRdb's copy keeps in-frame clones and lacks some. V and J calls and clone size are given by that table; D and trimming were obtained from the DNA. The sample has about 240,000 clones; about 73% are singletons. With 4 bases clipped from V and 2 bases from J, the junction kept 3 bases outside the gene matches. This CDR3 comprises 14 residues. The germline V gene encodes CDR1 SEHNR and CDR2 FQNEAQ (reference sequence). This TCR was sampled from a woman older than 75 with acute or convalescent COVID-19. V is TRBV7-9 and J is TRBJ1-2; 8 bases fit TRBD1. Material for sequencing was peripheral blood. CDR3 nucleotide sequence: TGTGCCAGCAGCTCCTGGGACAGGAACTATGGCTACACCTTC. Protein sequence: CASSSWDRNYGYTF.